The 9 T cell receptor beta chains below all came from one sample that was sequenced in a study of response to subunit inactivated influenza vaccine. In TCRdb, the RT-PCR reads were re-called with MiXCR into one record per CDR3 protein. The data contain some 520,000 distinct CDR3 sequences, more than 15% of them singletons. The sequences come from CD4+ T cells sorted from PBMCs, collected roughly 24 months after vaccination. The receptors come from a man in his fifties or sixties who received an inactivated influenza vaccine.

This chain links TRBV12-3 or TRBV12-4 with TRBJ2-5, with D possibly being TRBD1 or TRBD2 (5 bases each). V was cut by 6 bases and J by 5 bases, with 10 bases left in between. This CDR3 comprises 12 residues. The chain's CDR3 is CASSTGLETQYF. Here the CDR3 DNA reads TGTGCCAGCAGCACGGGGCTGGAGACCCAGTACTTC.

The V and J genes are TRBV19 and TRBJ2-2, with 7 positions matching TRBD2. V was pared by 3 bases and J by 6 bases, with 10 bases of the junction left unmatched. This CDR3 is 16 amino acids long. Germline V gene data show CDR1 as LNHDA and CDR2 as SQIVND (reference sequence). This CDR3 is CASSILRGREPGELFF. The CDR3 coding sequence is TGTGCCAGTAGTATTCTTCGAGGGCGGGAGCCCGGGGAGCTGTTTTTT.

This chain joins TRBV7-2 and TRBJ2-2; 7 positions agree with TRBD1. The V segment lost 2 bases and the J segment 5 bases; nucleotides outside the gene matches: 5. Germline lookup yields CDR1 SGHTA and CDR2 FQGNSA. This CDR3 has 15 residues. CDR3 residues: CASSLYARGTGELFF. The CDR3 bases are TGTGCCAGCAGCTTATACGCCAGGGGGACCGGGGAGCTGTTTTTT.

The sample holds a few counts of this clonotype. The chain links TRBV18 to TRBJ1-1; D ambiguous. Trimming removed 2 bases from V and 1 base from J, with 8 bases in between. Germline CDR1 and CDR2: KGHSH and LQKENI. CDR3 length: 14 amino acids. Here the CDR3 reads CASSPDEGNTEAFF. The DNA of the CDR3 is TGTGCCAGCTCACCAGACGAGGGGAACACTGAAGCTTTCTTT.

This clonotype has just a few counts. The rearrangement joins TRBV7-8 to TRBJ2-7; TRBD2 aligns across 12 bases. The trim removed 9 bases at V and 12 bases at J, leaving 9 bases unmatched. CDR1 is SGHVS and CDR2 is FQNEAQ in the germline V gene. This CDR3 region has 12 residues. CDR3 amino acids: CASSVLAGGLYF. The DNA for the CDR3 is TGTGCCAGTTCGGTACTAGCGGGAGGTCTGTACTTC. Full variable domain (rest looked up from reference TRBV7-8 and TRBJ2-7): GAGVSQSPRYKVAKRGQDVALRCDPISGHVSLFWYQQALGQGPEFLTYFQNEAQLDKSGLPSDRFFAERPEGSVSTLKIQRTQQEDSAVYLCASSVLAGGLYFGPGTRLTVT.

V gene TRBV6-1 combines with J gene TRBJ1-5; D is possibly TRBD1 (5 bases). V lost 7 bases and J 6 bases, leaving 19 bases between the germline ends. Germline CDR1 is MNHNS and CDR2 is SASEGT. The length of the CDR3 is 15 residues. This CDR3 reads CASTAGFGAAQPQHF. The CDR3 bases are TGTGCCAGCACCGCAGGTTTCGGGGCTGCTCAGCCCCAGCATTTT.

This chain links TRBV7-8 with TRBJ1-1; tentative D call: TRBD1 (6 bases). CDR3 length equals 16 residues. The germline gives CDR1 SGHVS, CDR2 FQNEAQ. Trimming pared 6 bases from V and 1 base from J, leaving 18 bases between. CDR3 in amino acids: CASSSRYRTENTEAFF. The DNA for the CDR3 is TGTGCCAGCAGTTCCCGTTATAGGACAGAGAACACTGAAGCTTTCTTT.

The table lists this clonotype with a few counts. The gene calls are TRBV20-1 and TRBJ2-1; 9 bases align to TRBD2. This CDR3 is built from 14 residues. The junction had 8 bases not matched to a gene; V was cut back by 3 bases and J by 8 bases. Germline values: CDR1 DFQATT, CDR2 SNEGSKA (reference sequence). Here the CDR3 DNA reads TGCAGTGCTAGTATTAGCGGGAGTGGGGATGAGCAGTTCTTC. Translated, it gives CSASISGSGDEQFF.

The chain recombines TRBV6-5 with TRBJ2-7, with 9 bases identical to TRBD1. Germline V gene data show CDR1 as MNHEY and CDR2 as SVGAGI. The CDR3 extends over 15 amino acids. The trim removed 0 bases at V and 4 bases at J, leaving 4 bases unmatched. The CDR3 region is CASSYSGQGWYEQYF. DNA of the CDR3: TGTGCCAGCAGTTACTCAGGACAGGGGTGGTACGAGCAGTACTTC.